This entry lists 22 T cell receptor beta chains sequenced from one sample in a study of shared clonotypes between healthy human individuals. Assay: immunoSEQ multiplex PCR; the TCRdb copy retains only in-frame clones and omits some. The sample holds 2 million to 2.5 million clones, 85% to 95% seen once. The sequencing input was naive CD4+ T cells from PBMCs. Subset described: CD45RA+ positively selected. The receptors come from a man younger than 30 in good health. Some clones in this sample may be carry-over from other donors' samples.

Comment on this clone: In the same sample, other DNA sequences code for this CDR3. The chain recombines TRBV28 with TRBJ1-2; weak D call: TRBD1 (5 bases). The CDR3 consists of 14 residues. V was clipped by 3 bases and J by 3 bases, with 11 bases between them. Germline assignment: CDR1 MDHEN and CDR2 SYDVKM. CDR3 nucleotides: TGTGCCAGCAGTTTCCCCGGGACGGACTATGGCTACACCTTC. It codes for CASSFPGTDYGYTF.

This chain links TRBV5-1 with TRBJ1-4, with TRBD1 matching 9 bases. The J segment lost 7 bases and the V segment lost 5 bases, leaving 6 bases of the junction unmatched. Germline assignment: CDR1 SGHRS and CDR2 YFSETQ. The length of the CDR3 is 14 residues. CDR3 region: CASRPETGGEKLFF. CDR3 sequence (DNA): TGCGCCAGCAGGCCAGAGACAGGGGGTGAAAAACTGTTTTTT.

This chain connects TRBV4-3 to TRBJ2-5; the D gene is possibly TRBD2 (5 bases). CDR3 length: 13 amino acids. Germline CDR1 reads LGHNA; CDR2 reads YSLEER. Trimming removed 0 bases from V and 4 bases from J, with 6 bases in between. The DNA of the CDR3 is TGCGCCAGCAGCCAAGATGGAGGAGAGACCCAGTACTTC. Its translation: CASSQDGGETQYF.

The chain links TRBV11-2 to TRBJ2-4; D gene uncertain. Per the germline V gene, CDR1 is SGHAT and CDR2 is FQNNGV. Trimming cost V 4 bases and J 0 bases, with 16 bases left between them. The CDR3 is 17 amino acids. The CDR3 region is CASSSLFGNQAKNIQYF. The CDR3 coding sequence is TGTGCCAGCAGCTCACTTTTTGGGAATCAAGCCAAAAACATTCAGTACTTC.

The J gene is TRBJ2-5, the V gene TRBV5-1; D remains unclear. This CDR3 comprises 12 residues. In germline, CDR1 is SGHRS, CDR2 YFSETQ. The V gene lost 4 bases and the J gene lost 5 bases, with 9 bases spanning the gap. CDR3 protein: CASSEPMETQYF. For the CDR3, the DNA is TGCGCCAGCAGCGAACCAATGGAGACCCAGTACTTC.

The genes are TRBV9 and TRBJ2-2, with 9 bases that match TRBD2. The germline V gene encodes CDR1 SGDLS and CDR2 YYNGEE. V dropped 0 bases and J dropped 1; count of bases not matched to a gene: 7. The CDR3 length is 18 residues. In nucleotides, the CDR3 is TGTGCCAGCAGCGTAGATAGTATAGCGGGAGTGAACACCGGGGAGCTGTTTTTT. As protein: CASSVDSIAGVNTGELFF.

The J gene is TRBJ2-7, the V gene TRBV28; TRBD2 aligns across 7 bases. This CDR3 spans 14 amino acids. J lost 1 base, V lost 7 bases, and 7 bases had no gene match. CDR1 is MDHEN and CDR2 is SYDVKM in the germline V gene. CDR3 nucleotide sequence: TGTGCCAGCATCTCATCGGGACTATCCTACGAGCAGTACTTC. This translates into CASISSGLSYEQYF. The full variable domain, its missing parts supplied by reference TRBV28 and TRBJ2-7, is DVKVTQSSRYLVKRTGEKVFLECVQDMDHENMFWYRQDPGLGLRLIYFSYDVKMKEKGDIPEGYSVSREKKERFSLILESASTNQTSMYLCASISSGLSYEQYFGPGTRLTVT.

This chain joins TRBV28 and TRBJ1-4; no definite D call. V was trimmed by 4 bases and J by 0 bases, leaving 12 bases between them. Germline CDR1 is MDHEN and CDR2 is SYDVKM. There are 16 residues in the CDR3. The CDR3 nucleotides are TGTGCCAGCAGTTCTCCCCCGGGCTCAACTAATGAAAAACTGTTTTTT. Translating it yields CASSSPPGSTNEKLFF.

The chain joins TRBV19 to TRBJ1-5; weak D call: TRBD1 (5 bases). Germline V gene sequence: CDR1 LNHDA, CDR2 SQIVND (reference sequence). Trimming removed 5 bases from V and 3 bases from J, with 14 bases in between. This CDR3 contains 15 residues. The DNA of the CDR3 is TGTGCCAGTAGTGACTTAACAGGACTCAATCAGCCCCAGCATTTT. Translating it yields CASSDLTGLNQPQHF.

The V call is TRBV28, the J call TRBJ1-2; a weak D match, TRBD1 (6 bases). The CDR3 has 14 residues. The germline CDR1 and CDR2 sequences are MDHEN and SYDVKM. Between the trimmed V and J ends, which lost 5 bases and 6 bases, there was a span of 16 bases. The CDR3 region is CASSNYRDNHGYTF. CDR3 in DNA: TGTGCCAGCAGTAACTACCGGGACAATCATGGCTACACCTTC.

V is TRBV18 and J is TRBJ2-3, with 10 bases lining up with TRBD2. J gave up 3 bases and V 6 bases, and 9 bases lay outside the gene matches. This CDR3 region has 16 residues. The germline CDR1 and CDR2 sequences are KGHSH and LQKENI. CDR3 sequence (DNA): TGTGCCAGCTCCCCAACTAGCGGGATCGGAACAGATACGCAGTATTTT. It specifies CASSPTSGIGTDTQYF.

V and J are TRBV14 and TRBJ2-5; D is unclear. Germline V gene lookup returns CDR1 SGHDN and CDR2 FVKESK. The CDR3 extends over 8 amino acids. The V end lost 4 bases, the J end lost 9 bases, and 0 bases lay between the germline ends. The CDR3 here is CASSPQYF. CDR3 bases: TGTGCCAGCAGCCCCCAGTACTTC.

This sequence joins TRBV20-1 and TRBJ1-1, with D unresolved. V was cut by 6 bases and J by 4 bases, with 6 bases left in between. Germline CDR1 is DFQATT and CDR2 is SNEGSKA (reference sequence). The CDR3 covers 10 residues. The CDR3 spells CSALATEAFF. CDR3 coding DNA: TGCAGTGCCTTGGCCACTGAAGCTTTCTTT.

This rearrangement joins TRBV20-1 to TRBJ1-1; 8 bases are a match to TRBD1. Germline CDR1 and CDR2: DFQATT and SNEGSKA (reference sequence). The CDR3 is made up of 11 amino acids. V lost 6 bases to trimming and J lost 11 bases; unmatched junction nucleotides: 8. The CDR3: CSADRGWAAFF. CDR3 coding DNA: TGCAGTGCCGACAGGGGATGGGCGGCTTTCTTT.

Notes on this clone: This sample includes further DNA sequences coding for the same CDR3. The chain recombines TRBV6-5 with TRBJ2-6, with unresolved D. CDR1 and CDR2 (germline): MNHEY, SVGAGI. Trimming took 6 bases from V and 4 from J, leaving 7 bases between them. CDR3 length equals 13 residues. CDR3 protein: CASRVSGANVLTF. CDR3 bases: TGTGCCAGCAGGGTATCGGGGGCCAACGTCCTGACTTTC.

This clone appeared a few times. Other DNA sequences of this sample code for an identical CDR3. This rearrangement joins TRBV9 to TRBJ1-3; D not resolved. Germline V CDR1 and CDR2: SGDLS, YYNGEE. The CDR3 extends over 13 amino acids. Trimming took 0 bases from V and 3 from J, leaving 4 bases between them. Here the CDR3 reads CASSVGRGNTIYF. Here the CDR3 DNA reads TGTGCCAGCAGCGTAGGACGTGGAAACACCATATATTTT. Drawing the rest from reference TRBV9 and TRBJ1-3, the complete variable domain is DSGVTQTPKHLITATGQRVTLRCSPRSGDLSVYWYQQSLDQGLQFLIQYYNGEERAKGNILERFSAQQFPDLHSELNLSSLELGDSALYFCASSVGRGNTIYFGEGSWLTVV.

The chain joins TRBV2 to TRBJ1-5; D may be TRBD1 (6 bases). The CDR3 is 16 residues long. V was trimmed by 3 bases and J by 4 bases, leaving 16 bases between them. Germline assignment: CDR1 SNHLY and CDR2 FYNNEI. The CDR3: CASSEGGPGVNQPQHF. CDR3 coding DNA: TGTGCCAGCAGTGAGGGTGGTCCAGGGGTTAATCAGCCCCAGCATTTT.

The chain recombines TRBV7-2 with TRBJ2-1; D might be TRBD2 (6 bases). The CDR3 covers 11 residues. Germline CDR1 SGHTA, CDR2 FQGNSA. Trimming pared 3 bases from V and 12 bases from J, leaving 9 bases between. The CDR3 here is CASSFRERQFF. In DNA, the CDR3 is TGTGCCAGCAGCTTCCGGGAGAGGCAGTTCTTC.

With respect to this clone: The sample contains more than one DNA sequence encoding this CDR3. The CDR3 nucleotides are TGCGCCAGCAGCTTGAGTGGGGGCAATCAGCCCCAGCATTTT. It yields the protein CASSLSGGNQPQHF. This sequence joins TRBV5-1 and TRBJ1-5; D remains ambiguous. The germline CDR1 and CDR2 sequences are SGHRS and YFSETQ. V was trimmed by 1 base and J by 2 bases, leaving 7 bases between them. This CDR3 has 14 amino acids.

This clone appeared once. This chain links TRBV5-4 with TRBJ2-1; 7 positions match TRBD1. The germline gives CDR1 SGHNT, CDR2 YYREEE (reference sequence). The CDR3 contains 13 residues. The ends lost 9 bases at V and 0 bases at J; junction bases unmatched: 3. The chain's CDR3 is CATNRGSYNEQFF. DNA of the CDR3: TGTGCCACAAACAGGGGCTCCTACAATGAGCAGTTCTTC.

In this sample, this clone turned up a few times. The sample holds other DNA sequences that translate to the same CDR3. This chain links TRBV5-1 with TRBJ1-1, with TRBD1 as a possible D gene (5 bases). V lost 0 bases and J lost 3, with 9 bases in between. Germline V lookup: CDR1 SGHRS, CDR2 YFSETQ. The CDR3 loop spans 14 amino acids. CDR3 DNA sequence: TGCGCCAGCAGCTTGGTCGGAGGGGACACTGAAGCTTTCTTT. Translating it yields CASSLVGGDTEAFF. The entire variable domain, with the rest obtained from reference TRBV5-1 and TRBJ1-1, is as follows: KAGVTQTPRYLIKTRGQQVTLSCSPISGHRSVSWYQQTPGQGLQFLFEYFSETQRNKGNFPGRFSGRQFSNSRSEMNVSTLELGDSALYLCASSLVGGDTEAFFGQGTRLTVV.

The rearrangement joins TRBV28 to TRBJ1-4, with TRBD1 matching 8 bases. The V and J ends lost 7 bases and 10 bases, in that order; junction bases with no gene match: 14. The CDR3 contains 15 residues. Looked up from germline, CDR1 is MDHEN and CDR2 is SYDVKM. CDR3 sequence: CASTLGRDRTGKLFF. Written as DNA, the CDR3 is TGTGCCAGCACCCTCGGGAGGGACAGGACCGGAAAACTGTTTTTT.